The 23 T cell receptor beta chains below come from one sample, sequenced in a study of cytomegalovirus exposure and HLA in healthy donors. Use of 60 Vbeta and 13 Jbeta primers characterized the PCR. Measured with immunoSEQ multiplex PCR; TCRdb has only the in-frame clones, and not every one. The data hold 150,000 to 200,000 clones, with around three quarters observed a single time. Material for sequencing was PBMCs. The receptors come from a woman in her 30s in good health and CMV-seropositive.

The chain joins TRBV29-1 to TRBJ1-1, with unresolved D. V lost 0 bases and J lost 4, with 9 bases in between. The CDR3 runs to 13 residues. Germline loops: CDR1 SQVTM, CDR2 ANQGSEA. In nucleotides, the CDR3 is TGCAGCGTTGAAGATCGGGTCGGCACTGAAGCTTTCTTT. Encoded protein: CSVEDRVGTEAFF.

V gene TRBV27 combines with J gene TRBJ2-1, with 9 bases identical to TRBD1. Germline V gene sequence: CDR1 MNHEY, CDR2 SMNVEV (reference sequence). V shed 4 bases and J 7 bases; nucleotides not matched to a gene: 5. CDR3 length equals 14 residues. In DNA, the CDR3 is TGTGCCAGCAGTTCCGGGACAGGGCAAAATGAGCAGTTCTTC. This translates into CASSSGTGQNEQFF.

CDR3 sequence reads: CASSEGRRSTNEKLFF. CDR3 sequence (DNA): TGTGCCAGCAGTGAGGGTCGGCGGTCAACTAATGAAAAACTGTTTTTT. The chain uses TRBV2 and TRBJ1-4, with D unresolved. The germline gives CDR1 SNHLY, CDR2 FYNNEI. This CDR3 is built from 16 residues. V lost 3 bases and J lost 0, with 11 bases in between.

The rearrangement links TRBV7-2 to TRBJ1-1; D is undetermined. The germline CDR1 and CDR2 sequences are SGHTA and FQGNSA. V lost 2 bases to trimming and J lost 2 bases, with 9 bases between them. This CDR3 comprises 14 residues. CDR3 residues: CASSLNTRNTEAFF. As DNA, the CDR3 is TGTGCCAGCAGCTTAAACACCCGCAACACTGAAGCTTTCTTT.

This chain links TRBV30 with TRBJ1-2; no clear D gene. V was trimmed by 5 bases and J by 3 bases, leaving 7 bases between them. Germline V gives CDR1 GTSNPN, CDR2 SVGIG (reference sequence). This CDR3 spans 11 amino acids. The CDR3 sequence is CAWVTDYGYTF. The DNA of the CDR3 is TGTGCCTGGGTCACAGACTATGGCTACACCTTC.

This chain uses TRBV6-5 with TRBJ1-1; no clear D gene. With 6 bases removed from V and 3 bases from J, the gap between germline ends came to 11 bases. Germline V gives CDR1 MNHEY, CDR2 SVGAGI. The CDR3 consists of 13 residues. The CDR3 sequence is CASSQTFHTEAFF. CDR3 in DNA: TGTGCCAGCAGCCAGACTTTTCACACTGAAGCTTTCTTT.

This clone was seen repeatedly, ten times or more. CDR3 nucleotide sequence: TGTGCCTGGAGCGGGGGGAACTATGGCTACACCTTC. Its translation is CAWSGGNYGYTF. The rearrangement uses TRBV30 and TRBJ1-2; weak D call: TRBD1 (5 bases). The CDR3 totals 12 residues. Germline assignment: CDR1 GTSNPN and CDR2 SVGIG (reference sequence). V was pared by 3 bases and J by 2 bases, with 7 bases between.

The gene calls are TRBV28 and TRBJ2-5; tentative D call: TRBD1 (6 bases). This CDR3 spans 15 amino acids. The V and J ends lost 6 bases and 0 bases respectively, with 14 bases between them. Germline lookup yields CDR1 MDHEN and CDR2 SYDVKM. Here the CDR3 reads CASSPRRDNQETQYF. The CDR3 nucleotides are TGTGCCAGCAGCCCTCGACGGGACAACCAAGAGACCCAGTACTTC.

The chain joins TRBV19 to TRBJ2-1; 10 nucleotides line up with TRBD2. Germline lookup yields CDR1 LNHDA and CDR2 SQIVND (reference sequence). V trimming: 7 bases; J trimming: 4 bases; junction bases outside the gene matches: 4. This CDR3 has 14 amino acids. CDR3 nucleotides: TGTGCCAGTAAAATAGCGGGAGGTTACAATGAGCAGTTCTTC. Its translation is CASKIAGGYNEQFF. The full variable domain, rest sourced from reference TRBV19 and TRBJ2-1, is DGGITQSPKYLFRKEGQNVTLSCEQNLNHDAMYWYRQDPGQGLRLIYYSQIVNDFQKGDIAEGYSVSREKKESFPLTVTSAQKNPTAFYLCASKIAGGYNEQFFGPGTRLTVL.

The chain's CDR3 is CASSLAEVGDTQYF. CDR3 in DNA: TGTGCCAGCAGCTTGGCCGAGGTTGGAGATACGCAGTATTTT. The V and J genes are TRBV5-4 and TRBJ2-3, with unresolved D. Trimming shortened V by 0 bases and J by 5 bases, and 10 bases separated the two germline ends. This CDR3 region has 14 residues. The germline V gene encodes CDR1 SGHNT and CDR2 YYREEE (reference sequence). The full variable domain, in which reference TRBV5-4 and TRBJ2-3 provide the parts outside the CDR3, is ETGVTQSPTHLIKTRGQQVTLRCSSQSGHNTVSWYQQALGQGPQFIFQYYREEENGRGNFPPRFSGLQFPNYSSELNVNALELDDSALYLCASSLAEVGDTQYFGPGTRLTVL.

The chain joins TRBV5-1 to TRBJ2-5; D is unresolved. Per the germline V gene, CDR1 is SGHRS and CDR2 is YFSETQ. V was shortened by 6 bases and J by 4 bases, with 13 bases between the two germline ends. The CDR3 runs to 13 residues. CDR3 protein: CASTREIGETQYF. The CDR3 DNA reads as TGCGCCAGCACCCGAGAGATTGGAGAGACCCAGTACTTC.

The chain has TRBV28 and TRBJ1-1; 11 bases match TRBD1. The CDR3 sequence is 15 residues long. Germline V gene lookup returns CDR1 MDHEN and CDR2 SYDVKM. V was clipped by 4 bases and J by 8 bases; unmatched bases: 9. CDR3: CASSSIGQGAWEAFF. The CDR3 nucleotides are TGTGCCAGCAGTTCGATTGGACAGGGGGCGTGGGAAGCTTTCTTT.

V and J are TRBV6-1 and TRBJ2-2, with TRBD2 matching over 12 bases. CDR1 and CDR2 from the germline V gene are MNHNS and SASEGT. With 6 bases clipped from V and 4 bases from J, the junction kept 9 bases outside the gene matches. This CDR3 spans 17 amino acids. CDR3 protein: CASRELAGGRSTGELFF. The CDR3, as DNA: TGTGCCAGCAGAGAACTAGCGGGGGGCCGATCCACCGGGGAGCTGTTTTTT.

The rearrangement links TRBV4-1 to TRBJ1-4; 9 bases agree with TRBD1. The CDR3 is made up of 17 amino acids. With 1 base clipped from V and 4 bases from J, the junction kept 7 bases outside the gene matches. Germline CDR1 MGHRA, CDR2 YSYEKL. The CDR3 DNA sequence: TGCGCCAGCAGCCAAGTATTCGGACAGGGGATTAATGAAAAACTGTTTTTT. Translation gives CASSQVFGQGINEKLFF.

The rearrangement uses TRBV7-2 and TRBJ2-1, with 10 bases fitting TRBD2. The V gene's germline CDR1 is SGHTA and CDR2 FQGNSA. V dropped 3 bases and J dropped 4; count of bases not matched to a gene: 3. The CDR3 runs to 15 residues. Here the CDR3 DNA reads TGTGCCAGCAGCTTTTCAGCGGGAGGGTACAATGAGCAGTTCTTC. It encodes CASSFSAGGYNEQFF.

V and J are TRBV14 and TRBJ1-2; maybe TRBD1 (5 bases). The CDR3 length is 15 residues. V dropped 0 bases and J dropped 6 bases, with 14 bases sitting between them. Germline V gene sequence: CDR1 SGHDN, CDR2 FVKESK. DNA of the CDR3: TGTGCCAGCAGCCAAGATCTAAGGCAGGGTCATGGCTACACCTTC. Protein: CASSQDLRQGHGYTF.

This clone was picked up a small number of times. V gene TRBV28 combines with J gene TRBJ1-5; TRBD1 matches at 10 bases. The junction had 6 bases not matched to a gene; V was cut back by 4 bases and J by 6 bases. Per the germline V gene, CDR1 is MDHEN and CDR2 is SYDVKM. This CDR3 comprises 15 residues. In DNA form, the CDR3 reads TGTGCCAGCAGTTCGACAGGGGGCAAGAGTCAGCCCCAGCATTTT. As protein: CASSSTGGKSQPQHF.

This clone was seen a few times. V and J are TRBV2 and TRBJ2-5; 9 bases fit TRBD1. Germline V gene sequence: CDR1 SNHLY, CDR2 FYNNEI. This CDR3 has 12 amino acids. After removal of 6 bases from V and 5 bases from J, the junction contained 1 base not matched to a gene. The CDR3 protein is CASRDRGETQYF. The CDR3 DNA is TGTGCCAGCAGGGACAGGGGCGAGACCCAGTACTTC.

This CDR3 is CASSLFSGSTDTQYF. The CDR3 DNA reads as TGTGCCAGCAGCTTATTTAGCGGGAGCACAGATACGCAGTATTTT. The chain uses TRBV11-2 and TRBJ2-3; 7 positions agree with TRBD2. The CDR3 totals 15 residues. Germline CDR1 is SGHAT and CDR2 is FQNNGV. V gave up 2 bases and J gave up 0 bases; unmatched junction bases: 2.

The chain joins TRBV6-1 to TRBJ2-5; maybe TRBD1 (6 bases). Germline V lookup: CDR1 MNHNS, CDR2 SASEGT. The CDR3 extends over 14 amino acids. Trimming shortened V by 3 bases and J by 7 bases, and 15 bases separated the two germline ends. CDR3 protein: CASSDIGGSRTQYF. CDR3 nucleotides: TGTGCCAGCAGTGATATTGGGGGCTCCAGGACCCAGTACTTC.

The CDR3 DNA follows: TGTGCCAGCAGCGCTGACAGGGAAACTGGGGCCAACGTCCTGACTTTC. It specifies CASSADRETGANVLTF. The chain combines TRBV9 with TRBJ2-6; 7 bases line up with TRBD1. The CDR3 consists of 16 residues. Germline V CDR1 and CDR2: SGDLS, YYNGEE. V trimming: 3 bases; J trimming: 2 bases; junction bases outside the gene matches: 5.

The chain carries TRBV2 and TRBJ2-2; a weak D match, TRBD2 (7 bases). The CDR3 sequence is 15 residues long. Trimming removed 8 bases from V and 6 bases from J, with 19 bases in between. Germline loops: CDR1 SNHLY, CDR2 FYNNEI. CDR3 coding DNA: TGTGCCAGCGAGGGTGGGGGGGCTGGAGCCGGGGAGCTGTTTTTT. This codes for CASEGGGAGAGELFF.

V is TRBV9 and J is TRBJ1-1; D gene ambiguous. V was trimmed by 5 bases and J by 5 bases, leaving 13 bases between them. The germline gives CDR1 SGDLS, CDR2 YYNGEE. The CDR3 spans 13 residues. The CDR3 region has the DNA TGTGCCAGCAGGGAAGCTGGAGTAACTGAAGCTTTCTTT. Translating it yields CASREAGVTEAFF.